This T cell receptor (beta chain) derives from a study of metastatic and nonmetastatic thyroid tumors. Across the whole study: Repertoire data that came from the blood and tumor or nodule tissue of malignant and benign thyroid patients were compared. Study results and caveats: Significantly greater TCR beta diversity was reportedly found in malignant thyroid tumors than in benign nodules (in blood and tumor).

The CDR3 is made up of 14 amino acids. Trimming cost V 4 bases and J 7 bases, with 14 bases left between them. With regard to this clone: Its matching antigen is unknown.

Thyroid surgery took place with no prior treatment in any patient. Original processing methods: The study built a papillary thyroid cancer distant-metastasis classifier from CDR3 differences across clinicopathological groups. TCRdb re-clonotyped the PCR reads through MiXCR. Clone size and V and J calls follow TCRdb, not the original study. The sample carries tens of thousands of clones, approximately 25% recorded once. The receptor comes from a female donor with papillary thyroid cancer or a benign thyroid nodule (not recorded which). Some clones in this sample may be carry-over from other donors' samples. This chain links TRBV12-3 or TRBV12-4 with TRBJ2-1, with D tentatively TRBD1 (6 bases). The sequencing sample was made of blood. CDR3 nucleotide sequence: TGTGCCAGCAGTTGGGACATGGTAAAGAATGAGCAGTTCTTC. This encodes CASSWDMVKNEQFF.